This T cell receptor (beta chain) was documented in a study of regulatory T cells in long-lasting Graves disease. The CDR3 runs 15 residues. J was trimmed by 4 bases and V by 4 bases; bases with no gene match: 10. Germline V gene data show CDR1 as LNHDA and CDR2 as SQIVND (reference sequence). Time point here: newly diagnosed GD, antithyroid drugs for less than 3 months. PBMCs provided the RNA from which the TCR library was made. For TCR beta, libraries came from iRepertoire HTBI primers and Arm-PCR of CDR3 regions. TCRdb re-derived calls from the multiplex PCR reads in MiXCR, one entry per CDR3 protein. The data show roughly 610,000 distinct CDR3 sequences, around 15% seen once. The sample was also reused in another study, on T cells in Graves' hyperthyroidism and ophthalmopathy.

The chain is built from TRBV19 and TRBJ2-7; 7 bases are shared with TRBD1. Sequencing used peripheral blood mononuclear cells (PBMCs), obtained at new diagnosis, from a patient treated with antithyroid drugs. The TCR originated in a woman in her twenties or thirties with Graves disease. As DNA, the CDR3 is TGTGCCAGTAGTAAGCTCGGGACAGATTATTACGAGCAGTACTTC. Protein: CASSKLGTDYYEQYF.